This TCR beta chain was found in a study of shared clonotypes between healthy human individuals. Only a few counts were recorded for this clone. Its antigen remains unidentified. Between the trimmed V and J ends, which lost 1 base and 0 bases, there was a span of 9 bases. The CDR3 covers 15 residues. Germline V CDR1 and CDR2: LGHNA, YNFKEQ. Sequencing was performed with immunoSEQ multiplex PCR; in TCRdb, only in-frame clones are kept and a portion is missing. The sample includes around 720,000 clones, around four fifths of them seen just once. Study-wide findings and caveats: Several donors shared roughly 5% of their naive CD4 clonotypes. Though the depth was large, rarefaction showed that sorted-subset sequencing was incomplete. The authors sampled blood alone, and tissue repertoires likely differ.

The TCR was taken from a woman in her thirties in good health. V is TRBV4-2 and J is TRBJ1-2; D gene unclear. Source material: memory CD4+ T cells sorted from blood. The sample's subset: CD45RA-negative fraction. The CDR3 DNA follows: TGTGCCAGCAGCCAAGTGGGGTTAACTAACTATGGCTACACCTTC. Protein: CASSQVGLTNYGYTF.